The TCR beta chain under discussion was sequenced for a study of identical twins. TCRdb processed the 5' RACE reads anew with MiXCR; each CDR3 protein has one entry. Of approximately 210,000 distinct CDR3 sequences in the sample, around 6.5% were seen once. Worth noting for this clonotype: The germline gene is not matched at one end of the junction; a read error may be the cause.

These records were also assigned to another study, of T cells expressing NK-cell markers. From that paper: Also leading the CD3+CD56-NKG2C+ fraction in a handful of donors were these clonotypes.

The TCR sequence derives from a young woman in good health. Sequencing used CD8+ T cells sorted from blood.

The CDR3 protein is CASSQERSSSLHF. CDR3 DNA sequence: TGTGCCAGCAGCCAAGAAAGGAGTTCATCCCTCCACTTT. The chain links TRBV3-1 to TRBJ1-6; D remains ambiguous. This CDR3 comprises 13 residues. Germline values: CDR1 LGHDT, CDR2 YNNKEL (reference sequence).